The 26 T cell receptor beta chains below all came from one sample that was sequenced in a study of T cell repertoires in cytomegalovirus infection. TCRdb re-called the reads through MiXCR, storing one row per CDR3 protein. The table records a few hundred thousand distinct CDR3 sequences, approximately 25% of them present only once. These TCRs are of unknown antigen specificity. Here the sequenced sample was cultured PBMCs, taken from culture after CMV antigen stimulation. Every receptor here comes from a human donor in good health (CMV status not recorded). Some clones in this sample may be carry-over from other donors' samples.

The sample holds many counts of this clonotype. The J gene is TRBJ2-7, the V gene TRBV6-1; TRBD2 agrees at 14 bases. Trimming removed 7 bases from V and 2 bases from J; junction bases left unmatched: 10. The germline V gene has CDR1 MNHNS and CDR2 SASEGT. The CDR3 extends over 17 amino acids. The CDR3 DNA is TGTGCCAGCAATAGAGGGACTAGCGGGAGCAAACCCTACGAGCAGTACTTC. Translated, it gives CASNRGTSGSKPYEQYF.

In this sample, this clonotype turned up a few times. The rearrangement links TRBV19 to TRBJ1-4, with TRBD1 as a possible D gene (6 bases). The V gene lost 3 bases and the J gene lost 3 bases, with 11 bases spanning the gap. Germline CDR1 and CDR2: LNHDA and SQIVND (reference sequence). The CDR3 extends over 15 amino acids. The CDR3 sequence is CASSIIQGANEKLFF. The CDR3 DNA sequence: TGTGCCAGTAGTATTATACAGGGTGCTAATGAAAAACTGTTTTTT.

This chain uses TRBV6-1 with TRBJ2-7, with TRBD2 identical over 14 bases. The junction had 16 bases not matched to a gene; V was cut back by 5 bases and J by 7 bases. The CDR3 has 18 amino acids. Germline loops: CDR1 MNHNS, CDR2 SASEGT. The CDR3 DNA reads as TGTGCCAGCAGTTCTGGACTAGCGGGAGGCCCCTCCCAAAATGAGCAGTACTTC. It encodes CASSSGLAGGPSQNEQYF.

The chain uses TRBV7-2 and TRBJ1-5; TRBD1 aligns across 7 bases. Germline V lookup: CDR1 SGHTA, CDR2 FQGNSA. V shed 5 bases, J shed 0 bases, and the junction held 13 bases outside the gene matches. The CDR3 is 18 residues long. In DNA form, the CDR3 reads TGTGCCAGCAGCGCCGGGACAGTAACTACCCCTAGCAATCAGCCCCAGCATTTT. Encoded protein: CASSAGTVTTPSNQPQHF. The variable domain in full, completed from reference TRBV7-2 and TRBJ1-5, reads GAGVSQSPSNKVTEKGKDVELRCDPISGHTALYWYRQSLGQGLEFLIYFQGNSAPDKSGLPSDRFSAERTGGSVSTLTIQRTQQEDSAVYLCASSAGTVTTPSNQPQHFGDGTRLSIL.

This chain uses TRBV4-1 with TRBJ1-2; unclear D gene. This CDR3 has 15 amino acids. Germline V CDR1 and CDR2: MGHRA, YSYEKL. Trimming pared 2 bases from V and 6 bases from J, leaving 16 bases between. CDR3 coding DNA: TGCGCCAGCAGCCAAAGATTGGTAGGCACCCATGGCTACACCTTC. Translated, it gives CASSQRLVGTHGYTF.

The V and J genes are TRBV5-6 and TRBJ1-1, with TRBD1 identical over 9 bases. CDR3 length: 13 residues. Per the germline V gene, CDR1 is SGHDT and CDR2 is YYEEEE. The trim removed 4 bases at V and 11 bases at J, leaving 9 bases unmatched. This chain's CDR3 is CASSRTGASSAFF. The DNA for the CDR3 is TGTGCCAGCAGCCGGACAGGGGCGTCCTCCGCTTTCTTT. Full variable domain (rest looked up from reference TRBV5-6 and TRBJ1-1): DAGVTQSPTHLIKTRGQQVTLRCSPKSGHDTVSWYQQALGQGPQFIFQYYEEEERQRGNFPDRFSGHQFPNYSSELNVNALLLGDSALYLCASSRTGASSAFFGQGTRLTVV.

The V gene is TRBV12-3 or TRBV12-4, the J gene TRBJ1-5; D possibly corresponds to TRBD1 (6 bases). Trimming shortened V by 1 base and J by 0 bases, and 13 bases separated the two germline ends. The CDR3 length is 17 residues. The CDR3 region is CASSLDRVGYSNQPQHF. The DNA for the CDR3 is TGTGCCAGCAGTTTAGACAGGGTAGGATATAGCAATCAGCCCCAGCATTTT.

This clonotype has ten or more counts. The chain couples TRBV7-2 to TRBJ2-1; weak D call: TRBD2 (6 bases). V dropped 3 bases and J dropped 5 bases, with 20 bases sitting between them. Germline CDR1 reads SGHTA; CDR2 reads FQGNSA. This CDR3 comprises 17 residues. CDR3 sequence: CASSFGGSARGNNEQFF. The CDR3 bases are TGTGCCAGCAGCTTTGGGGGGTCGGCACGAGGGAACAATGAGCAGTTCTTC.

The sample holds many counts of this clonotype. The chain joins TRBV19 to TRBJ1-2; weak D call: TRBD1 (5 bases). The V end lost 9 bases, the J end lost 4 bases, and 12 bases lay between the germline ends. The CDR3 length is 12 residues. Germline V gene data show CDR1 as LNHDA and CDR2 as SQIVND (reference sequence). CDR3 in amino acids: CASSPGSYGYTF. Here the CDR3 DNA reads TGTGCCAGCAGTCCAGGGTCCTATGGCTACACCTTC.

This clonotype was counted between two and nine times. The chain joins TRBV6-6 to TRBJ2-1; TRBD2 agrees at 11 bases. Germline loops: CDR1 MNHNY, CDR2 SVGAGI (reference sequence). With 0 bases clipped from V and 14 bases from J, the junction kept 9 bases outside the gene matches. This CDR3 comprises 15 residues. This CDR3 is CASSYSLLAGGWEFF. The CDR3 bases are TGTGCCAGCAGTTACTCGCTTCTAGCGGGAGGATGGGAGTTCTTC.

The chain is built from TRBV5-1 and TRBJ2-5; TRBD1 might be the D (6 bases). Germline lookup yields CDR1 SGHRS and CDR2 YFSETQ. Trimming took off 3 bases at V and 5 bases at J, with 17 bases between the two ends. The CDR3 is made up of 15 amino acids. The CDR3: CASSSGQSTSETQYF. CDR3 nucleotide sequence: TGCGCCAGCAGCTCAGGACAGTCAACTAGTGAGACCCAGTACTTC.

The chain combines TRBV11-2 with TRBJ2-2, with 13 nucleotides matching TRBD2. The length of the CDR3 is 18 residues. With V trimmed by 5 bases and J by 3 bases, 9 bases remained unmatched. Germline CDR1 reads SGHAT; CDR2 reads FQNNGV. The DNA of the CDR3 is TGTGCCAGCAGCCAAATACTAGCGGGAGGGGTTTACACCGGGGAGCTGTTTTTT. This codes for CASSQILAGGVYTGELFF.

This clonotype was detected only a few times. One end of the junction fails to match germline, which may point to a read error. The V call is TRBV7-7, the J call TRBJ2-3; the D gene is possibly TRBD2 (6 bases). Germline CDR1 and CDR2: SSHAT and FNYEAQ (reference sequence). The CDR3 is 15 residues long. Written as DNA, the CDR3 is TGTGCTAGCAGCCCCCCCCAAAGCGGGTTGGTTAGACAGTATTTT. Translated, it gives CASSPPQSGLVRQYF.

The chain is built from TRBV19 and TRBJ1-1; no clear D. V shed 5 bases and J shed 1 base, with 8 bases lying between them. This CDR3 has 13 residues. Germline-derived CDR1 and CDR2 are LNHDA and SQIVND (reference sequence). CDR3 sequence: CASSWSGNTEAFF. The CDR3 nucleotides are TGTGCCAGTAGTTGGTCAGGGAACACTGAAGCTTTCTTT.

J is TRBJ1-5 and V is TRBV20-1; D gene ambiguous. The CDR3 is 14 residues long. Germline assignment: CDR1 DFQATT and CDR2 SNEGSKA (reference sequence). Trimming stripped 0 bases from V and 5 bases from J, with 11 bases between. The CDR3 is CSARETASHQPQHF. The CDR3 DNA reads TGCAGTGCTAGAGAAACAGCAAGCCATCAGCCCCAGCATTTT.

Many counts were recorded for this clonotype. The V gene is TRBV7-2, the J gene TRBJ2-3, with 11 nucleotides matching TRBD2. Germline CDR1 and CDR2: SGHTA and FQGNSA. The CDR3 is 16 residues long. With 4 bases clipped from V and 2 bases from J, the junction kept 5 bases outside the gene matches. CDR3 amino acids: CASSSRLAGFTDTQYF. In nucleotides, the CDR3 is TGTGCCAGCAGCTCACGACTAGCGGGGTTCACAGATACGCAGTATTTT.

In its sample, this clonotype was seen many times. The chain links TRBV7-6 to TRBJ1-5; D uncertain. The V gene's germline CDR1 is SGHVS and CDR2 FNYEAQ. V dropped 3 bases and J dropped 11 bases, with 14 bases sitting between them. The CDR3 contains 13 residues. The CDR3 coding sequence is TGTGCCAGCAGCTTTAAAAAAGGGTCGGCCCAGCATTTT. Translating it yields CASSFKKGSAQHF. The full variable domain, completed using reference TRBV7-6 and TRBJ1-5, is GAGVSQSPRYKVTKRGQDVALRCDPISGHVSLYWYRQALGQGPEFLTYFNYEAQQDKSGLPNDRFSAERPEGSISTLTIQRTEQRDSAMYRCASSFKKGSAQHFGDGTRLSIL.

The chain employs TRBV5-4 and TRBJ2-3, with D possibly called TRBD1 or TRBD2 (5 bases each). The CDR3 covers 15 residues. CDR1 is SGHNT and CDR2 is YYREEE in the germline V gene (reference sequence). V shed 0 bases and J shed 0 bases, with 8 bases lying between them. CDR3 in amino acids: CASSLDRRSTDTQYF. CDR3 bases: TGTGCCAGCAGCTTGGACAGGAGGAGCACAGATACGCAGTATTTT.

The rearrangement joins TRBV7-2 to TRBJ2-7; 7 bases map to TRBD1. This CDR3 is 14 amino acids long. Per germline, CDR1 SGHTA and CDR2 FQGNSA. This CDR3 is CASSPVGDSYEQNV. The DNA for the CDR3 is TGTGCCAGCAGCCCAGTCGGGGACAGTTACGAGCAGAACGTC.

The CDR3 nucleotides read TGTGCCAGCAGCTTAATGGGGTCGGACTCCTACAATGAGCAGTTCTTC. Residues: CASSLMGSDSYNEQFF. The J gene is TRBJ2-1, the V gene TRBV7-2; no clear D. The germline V gene has CDR1 SGHTA and CDR2 FQGNSA. V lost 2 bases and J 0 bases, leaving 11 bases between the germline ends. The length of the CDR3 is 16 residues.

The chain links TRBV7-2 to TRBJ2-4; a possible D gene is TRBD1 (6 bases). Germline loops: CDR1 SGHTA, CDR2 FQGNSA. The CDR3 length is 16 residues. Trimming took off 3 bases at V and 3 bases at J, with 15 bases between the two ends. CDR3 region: CASSLKGTTYKNIQYF. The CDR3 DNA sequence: TGTGCCAGCAGCTTGAAGGGGACAACTTACAAAAACATTCAGTACTTC.

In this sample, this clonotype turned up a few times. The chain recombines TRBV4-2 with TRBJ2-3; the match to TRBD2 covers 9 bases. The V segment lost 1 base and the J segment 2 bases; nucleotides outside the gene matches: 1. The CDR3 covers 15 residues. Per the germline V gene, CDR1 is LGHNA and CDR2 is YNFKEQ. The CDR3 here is CASSQGTSVTDTQYF. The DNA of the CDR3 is TGTGCCAGCAGCCAAGGGACTAGCGTCACAGATACGCAGTATTTT.

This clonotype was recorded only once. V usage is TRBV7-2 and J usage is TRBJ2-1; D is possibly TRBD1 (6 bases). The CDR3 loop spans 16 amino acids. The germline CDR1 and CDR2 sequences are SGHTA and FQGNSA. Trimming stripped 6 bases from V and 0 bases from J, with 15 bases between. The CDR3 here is CASRPKGGSSYNEQFF. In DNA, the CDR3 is TGTGCCAGCAGGCCAAAAGGGGGTAGCTCCTACAATGAGCAGTTCTTC.

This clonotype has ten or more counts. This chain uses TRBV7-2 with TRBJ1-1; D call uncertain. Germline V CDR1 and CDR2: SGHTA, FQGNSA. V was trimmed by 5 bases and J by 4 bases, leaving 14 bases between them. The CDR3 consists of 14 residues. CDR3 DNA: TGTGCCAGCAGCAGAGGCTCCCCCGGCACTGAAGCTTTCTTT. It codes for CASSRGSPGTEAFF.

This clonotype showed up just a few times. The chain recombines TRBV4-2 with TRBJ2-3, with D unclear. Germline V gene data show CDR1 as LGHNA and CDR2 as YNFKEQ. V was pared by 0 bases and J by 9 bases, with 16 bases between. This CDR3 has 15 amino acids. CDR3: CASSQDRPSDGTQYF. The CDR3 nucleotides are TGTGCCAGCAGCCAAGATCGCCCATCCGATGGGACGCAGTATTTT.

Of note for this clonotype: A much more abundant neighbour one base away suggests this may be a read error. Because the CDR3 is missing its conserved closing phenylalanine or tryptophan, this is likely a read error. DNA of the CDR3: TGTGCCAGCAGCTTTCACAATGAGCAGTTCTCC. It yields the protein CASSFHNEQFS. The chain employs TRBV7-2 and TRBJ2-1; D is uncertain. V lost 3 bases and J lost 5, with 2 bases in between. This CDR3 has 11 residues. Germline loops: CDR1 SGHTA, CDR2 FQGNSA.